The following is a TCR beta chain sequence with its context. The antigen is unknown. The data are from a study of long-term antiretroviral therapy in people with HIV. Study-wide findings and caveats: Regardless of time point, clones expanded before ART dominated the repertoire. Post-ART diversity increased but stayed below transplant donor controls.

The assay used was immunoSEQ (version v3.0), run at survey level. This table comes from immunoSEQ multiplex PCR, and its TCRdb copy is limited to in-frame clones, with some not included. Of 20,000 to 30,000 clones in the sample, 85% were seen once. The TCR originated in a middle-aged man with HIV. The input for sequencing was unsorted PBMCs, taken 2.3 years after starting antiretroviral therapy.

CDR3 sequence (DNA): TGTGCCAGCAGCTCCGGGACTAGCGGGGGGCTCCCCTACGAGCAGTACTTC. It translates to CASSSGTSGGLPYEQYF. The chain carries TRBV13 and TRBJ2-7; 15 nucleotides match TRBD2. V was pared by 4 bases and J by 2 bases, with 6 bases of the junction left unmatched. Germline values: CDR1 PRHDT, CDR2 FYEKMQ (reference sequence). The CDR3 extends over 17 amino acids.